What follows are 27 T cell receptor beta chains derived from one specimen sequenced in a study of control samples from healthy donors and cancer patients (dated by TCRdb to about 2020). The library relied on the immunoSEQ multiplex PCR assay. TCRdb mirrors the immuneACCESS table, restricted to in-frame sequences. Some clones are absent from its copies; in checked studies, under half trace to an unresolved V gene, and the reason for the others is unknown. The sample includes over 70,000 clones, with about 89% observed a single time. Clones ranked in the top ten supply approximately 7.6% of the sample. Sequenced sample: blood. These TCRs come from a woman aged 60-70 years in good health.

This clone was seen a few times. V is TRBV19 and J is TRBJ1-6; TRBD1 is a possible D gene (6 bases). In germline, CDR1 is LNHDA, CDR2 SQIVND (reference sequence). The ends were cut back, 6 bases at V and 0 bases at J, with 12 bases in the middle. The CDR3 runs 16 residues. The CDR3 DNA follows: TGTGCCAGTAGACAGCAGGGGAGCTCCTATAATTCACCCCTCCACTTT. It is translated as CASRQQGSSYNSPLHF.

The genes are TRBV6-5 and TRBJ2-1, with unresolved D. This CDR3 comprises 15 residues. The V end was cut by 6 bases, the J end by 0 bases, with 12 bases between. CDR1 is MNHEY and CDR2 is SVGAGI in the germline V gene. CDR3 nucleotides: TGTGCCAGCAGCTTATCCAGGAGCTCCTACAATGAGCAGTTCTTC. Its protein product is CASSLSRSSYNEQFF.

The V gene is TRBV7-9, the J gene TRBJ1-1, with no clear D. Deletions cut 3 bases from V and 1 base from J, with 6 bases between. Germline V gene lookup returns CDR1 SEHNR and CDR2 FQNEAQ (reference sequence). The CDR3 loop spans 13 amino acids. CDR3 protein: CASSFAQNTEAFF. The CDR3 DNA follows: TGTGCCAGCAGCTTTGCACAGAACACTGAAGCTTTCTTT.

The chain is built from TRBV18 and TRBJ2-1, with no clear D. V was trimmed by 4 bases and J by 5 bases, leaving 3 bases between them. Germline V gene data show CDR1 as KGHSH and CDR2 as LQKENI. The CDR3 has 11 amino acids. CDR3 region: CASSLNNEQFF. The CDR3 DNA is TGTGCCAGCTCACTTAACAATGAGCAGTTCTTC. The whole variable domain, filled in from reference TRBV18 and TRBJ2-1, reads NAGVMQNPRHLVRRRGQEARLRCSPMKGHSHVYWYRQLPEEGLKFMVYLQKENIIDESGMPKERFSAEFPKEGPSILRIQQVVRGDSAAYFCASSLNNEQFFGPGTRLTVL.

V is TRBV10-3 and J is TRBJ1-1, with 12 bases that match TRBD1. J was trimmed by 0 bases and V by 5 bases; bases with no gene match: 4. The CDR3 spans 16 residues. The germline gives CDR1 ENHRY, CDR2 SYGVKD. CDR3: CAISTGTGGLNTEAFF. DNA for the CDR3: TGTGCCATCAGTACCGGGACAGGGGGCCTGAACACTGAAGCTTTCTTT.

For the CDR3, the DNA is TGTGCCAGCAGCCTTCCGGGGGGGGCTTACAATGAGCAGTTCTTC. Translated, it gives CASSLPGGAYNEQFF. The chain has TRBV3-1 (or the pseudogene TRBV3-2) and TRBJ2-1, with 8 bases matching TRBD2. The junction had 6 bases not matched to a gene; V was cut back by 4 bases and J by 4 bases. The germline V gene encodes CDR1 LGHDT and CDR2 YNNKEL (reference sequence). The length of the CDR3 is 15 residues.

The chain links TRBV7-3 to TRBJ2-1; the match to TRBD2 covers 16 bases. The germline gives CDR1 SGHTA, CDR2 FQGTGA. There are 19 residues in the CDR3. J lost 8 bases, V lost 5 bases, and 15 bases had no gene match. CDR3 in DNA: TGTGCCAGCAGCAAGCCCGGGACACTGGGACTAGCGGGAGGGGATGAGCAGTTCTTC. Translating gives CASSKPGTLGLAGGDEQFF. The whole variable domain, remainder taken from reference TRBV7-3 and TRBJ2-1, is GAGVSQTPSNKVTEKGKYVELRCDPISGHTALYWYRQSLGQGPEFLIYFQGTGAADDSGLPNDRFFAVRPEGSVSTLKIQRTERGDSAVYLCASSKPGTLGLAGGDEQFFGPGTRLTVL.

The chain combines TRBV6-6 with TRBJ2-1; TRBD1 aligns across 9 bases. The ends lost 7 bases at V and 15 bases at J; junction bases unmatched: 7. Germline V CDR1 and CDR2: MNHNY, SVGAGI (reference sequence). CDR3 length equals 11 residues. CDR3 DNA sequence: TGTGCCAGCACTAAACAGGGGGCGAGGTTCTTC. This gives the protein CASTKQGARFF.

The V call is TRBV2, the J call TRBJ1-5; 9 bases are a match to TRBD1. CDR1 and CDR2 from the germline V gene are SNHLY and FYNNEI. CDR3 length equals 13 residues. Trimming at V came to 6 bases and at J to 5 bases, leaving 2 bases not matched to a gene. Written as DNA, the CDR3 is TGTGCCAGCAGCCGGACAGGGGATCAGCCCCAGCATTTT. Protein: CASSRTGDQPQHF.

V gene TRBV7-8 combines with J gene TRBJ2-1, with 9 bases aligning to TRBD2. CDR3 length equals 15 residues. The ends lost 4 bases at V and 5 bases at J; junction bases unmatched: 6. From germline, CDR1 is SGHVS and CDR2 FQNEAQ. The CDR3, as DNA: TGTGCCAGCAGCTCTAGGACTAGCGAGCACAATGAGCAGTTCTTC. This gives the protein CASSSRTSEHNEQFF.

V and J are TRBV3-1 (or the pseudogene TRBV3-2) and TRBJ1-1; D unclear. V dropped 1 base and J dropped 5 bases, with 8 bases sitting between them. Per germline, CDR1 LGHDT and CDR2 YNNKEL (reference sequence). This CDR3 spans 13 amino acids. CDR3 coding DNA: TGTGCCAGCAGCCAAGGGGCGCGGACTGAAGCTTTCTTT. Translating it yields CASSQGARTEAFF.

The J gene is TRBJ2-1, the V gene TRBV6-5; no definite D call. The CDR3 contains 12 residues. V lost 2 bases to trimming and J lost 4 bases, with 3 bases between them. CDR1 is MNHEY and CDR2 is SVGAGI in the germline V gene. The CDR3 loop reads CASSYGYNEQFF. The CDR3 nucleotides are TGTGCCAGCAGTTACGGTTACAATGAGCAGTTCTTC.

CDR3 coding DNA: TGTGCCAGCAGCCAAGACTTAGCGACCGGGGAGCTGTTTTTT. Translation gives CASSQDLATGELFF. The V gene is TRBV3-1 (or the pseudogene TRBV3-2), the J gene TRBJ2-2, with D tentatively TRBD2 (5 bases). V was pared by 0 bases and J by 5 bases, with 7 bases between. CDR1 is LGHDT and CDR2 is YNNKEL in the germline V gene (reference sequence). The CDR3 length is 14 residues.

This clone was counted a single time. The rearrangement links TRBV7-3 to TRBJ1-5; a possible D gene is TRBD1 (6 bases). The CDR3 runs to 15 residues. V lost 5 bases to trimming and J lost 5 bases, with 16 bases between them. Germline V gives CDR1 SGHTA, CDR2 FQGTGA. CDR3 DNA: TGTGCCAGCAGCCTCACAGGGAAATGGGATCAGCCCCAGCATTTT. Translating it yields CASSLTGKWDQPQHF.

This chain joins TRBV9 and TRBJ1-2, with TRBD1 identical over 10 bases. CDR1 SGDLS and CDR2 YYNGEE come from the germline V gene. This CDR3 spans 13 amino acids. V trimming: 4 bases; J trimming: 7 bases; junction bases outside the gene matches: 4. In DNA form, the CDR3 reads TGTGCCAGCAGCCCTGGGACAGGGGTTGGCTACACCTTC. Its protein is CASSPGTGVGYTF. Full variable domain (remainder filled in from reference TRBV9 and TRBJ1-2): DSGVTQTPKHLITATGQRVTLRCSPRSGDLSVYWYQQSLDQGLQFLIQYYNGEERAKGNILERFSAQQFPDLHSELNLSSLELGDSALYFCASSPGTGVGYTFGSGTRLTVV.

V is TRBV7-9 and J is TRBJ1-1; D is unclear. With 2 bases removed from V and 3 bases from J, the gap between germline ends came to 13 bases. The length of the CDR3 is 15 residues. Germline CDR1 and CDR2: SEHNR and FQNEAQ (reference sequence). This chain's CDR3 is CASSLTRVVDTEAFF. CDR3 in DNA: TGTGCCAGCAGCTTAACTAGGGTTGTTGACACTGAAGCTTTCTTT. The entire variable domain, with the rest obtained from reference TRBV7-9 and TRBJ1-1, is as follows: DTGVSQNPRHKITKRGQNVTFRCDPISEHNRLYWYRQTLGQGPEFLTYFQNEAQLEKSRLLSDRFSAERPKGSFSTLEIQRTEQGDSAMYLCASSLTRVVDTEAFFGQGTRLTVV.

This rearrangement joins TRBV7-3 to TRBJ1-1; tentatively, D is TRBD1 (5 bases). CDR1 SGHTA and CDR2 FQGTGA come from the germline V gene. The CDR3 has 17 amino acids. V was pared by 1 base and J by 4 bases, with 19 bases between. The CDR3 DNA sequence: TGTGCCAGCAGCTTAAATGGCCAGGGAAGTTGGGGCACTGAAGCTTTCTTT. This sequence encodes CASSLNGQGSWGTEAFF.

The chain links TRBV6-5 to TRBJ2-1; D may be TRBD1 or TRBD2 (5 bases each). The germline gives CDR1 MNHEY, CDR2 SVGAGI. This CDR3 is 15 amino acids long. Trimming took 1 base from V and 7 from J, leaving 14 bases between them. The CDR3 DNA reads TGTGCCAGCAGTTACTGGGGGACCCGAAGGAATGAGCAGTTCTTC. This gives the protein CASSYWGTRRNEQFF.

The rearrangement links TRBV2 to TRBJ2-5; TRBD2 aligns across 7 bases. The J segment lost 7 bases and the V segment lost 5 bases, leaving 13 bases of the junction unmatched. Germline loops: CDR1 SNHLY, CDR2 FYNNEI. The CDR3 sequence is 15 residues long. This CDR3 is CASSSPGLRAGTQYF. In nucleotides, the CDR3 is TGTGCCAGCAGTTCACCGGGACTAAGAGCAGGGACCCAGTACTTC. The full variable domain, rest sourced from reference TRBV2 and TRBJ2-5, is EPEVTQTPSHQVTQMGQEVILRCVPISNHLYFYWYRQILGQKVEFLVSFYNNEISEKSEIFDDQFSVERPDGSNFTLKIRSTKLEDSAMYFCASSSPGLRAGTQYFGPGTRLLVL.

This clone came up once. The V gene is TRBV3-1 (or the pseudogene TRBV3-2), the J gene TRBJ2-5; a weak D match, TRBD1 (6 bases). The CDR3 contains 14 residues. The germline V gene encodes CDR1 LGHDT and CDR2 YNNKEL (reference sequence). The V end lost 1 base, the J end lost 2 bases, and 8 bases lay between the germline ends. CDR3 coding DNA: TGTGCCAGCAGCCAAGCGCAGGGGCAAGAGACCCAGTACTTC. It specifies CASSQAQGQETQYF.

V gene TRBV7-9 combines with J gene TRBJ2-7; tentatively, D is TRBD1 or TRBD2 (6 bases each). Germline V gives CDR1 SEHNR, CDR2 FQNEAQ (reference sequence). The V end was cut by 6 bases, the J end by 2 bases, with 14 bases between. The CDR3 has 14 amino acids. CDR3 amino acids: CASSRDGGPYEQYF. CDR3 DNA: TGTGCCAGCAGTCGGGATGGGGGGCCCTACGAGCAGTACTTC.

The gene calls are TRBV2 and TRBJ2-4; D is possibly TRBD1 or TRBD2 (5 bases each). This CDR3 region has 15 residues. V dropped 3 bases and J dropped 1 base, with 10 bases sitting between them. CDR1 and CDR2 (germline): SNHLY, FYNNEI. As DNA, the CDR3 is TGTGCCAGCAGTGAGAGGGCAGGGGCCAAAAACATTCAGTACTTC. This gives the protein CASSERAGAKNIQYF.

V and J are TRBV19 and TRBJ2-2; D gene ambiguous. Trimming shortened V by 6 bases and J by 2 bases, and 13 bases separated the two germline ends. CDR1 and CDR2 from the germline V gene are LNHDA and SQIVND (reference sequence). CDR3 size: 15 residues. The CDR3 here is CASRGLSVNTGELFF. The CDR3 nucleotides are TGTGCCAGTAGGGGCTTAAGCGTTAACACCGGGGAGCTGTTTTTT.

The chain has TRBV9 and TRBJ2-5; no reliable D call. The CDR3 runs to 13 residues. Germline loops: CDR1 SGDLS, CDR2 YYNGEE. V lost 0 bases and J lost 0, with 3 bases in between. Here the CDR3 reads CASSVADQETQYF. For the CDR3, the DNA is TGTGCCAGCAGCGTAGCTGACCAAGAGACCCAGTACTTC.

The chain employs TRBV27 and TRBJ2-6, with D perhaps matching TRBD1 (6 bases). V was cut by 5 bases and J by 0 bases, with 17 bases left in between. The CDR3 is made up of 18 amino acids. Germline lookup yields CDR1 MNHEY and CDR2 SMNVEV (reference sequence). In DNA form, the CDR3 reads TGTGCCAGCAGTCCGCCCCGACAGGCACACTCTGGGGCCAACGTCCTGACTTTC. Its translation is CASSPPRQAHSGANVLTF.

Only one count was recorded for this clone. This chain joins TRBV7-9 and TRBJ1-1, with TRBD1 as a possible D gene (5 bases). Germline values: CDR1 SEHNR, CDR2 FQNEAQ (reference sequence). This CDR3 has 15 amino acids. Deletions cut 5 bases from V and 0 bases from J, with 13 bases between. Here the CDR3 reads CASSPPGGMNTEAFF. The CDR3 nucleotides are TGTGCCAGCAGCCCCCCGGGGGGGATGAACACTGAAGCTTTCTTT.

The J gene is TRBJ2-3, the V gene TRBV5-1, with D possibly being TRBD2 (6 bases). The CDR3 has 14 amino acids. Trimming shortened V by 5 bases and J by 2 bases, and 12 bases separated the two germline ends. Looked up from germline, CDR1 is SGHRS and CDR2 is YFSETQ. The CDR3 loop reads CASRQGGATDTQYF. For the CDR3, the DNA is TGCGCCAGCAGGCAGGGCGGGGCCACAGATACGCAGTATTTT.